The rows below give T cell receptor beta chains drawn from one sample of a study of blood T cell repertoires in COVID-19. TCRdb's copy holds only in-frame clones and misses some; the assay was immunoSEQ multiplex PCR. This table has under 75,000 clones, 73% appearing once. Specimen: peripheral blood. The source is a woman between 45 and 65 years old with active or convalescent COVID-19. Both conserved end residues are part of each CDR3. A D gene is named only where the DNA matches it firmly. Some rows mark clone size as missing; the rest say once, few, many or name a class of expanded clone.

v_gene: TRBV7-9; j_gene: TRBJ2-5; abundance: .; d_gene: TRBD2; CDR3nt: TGTGCCAGCAGCGCCCGGACTAGCGGAGAGACCCAGTACTTC; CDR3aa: CASSARTSGETQYF
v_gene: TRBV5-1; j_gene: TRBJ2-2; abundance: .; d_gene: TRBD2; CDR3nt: TGCGCCAGCTCACCTACTTCAAGGCGGGGGTCCACCGGGGAGCTGTTTTTT; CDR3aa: CASSPTSRRGSTGELFF
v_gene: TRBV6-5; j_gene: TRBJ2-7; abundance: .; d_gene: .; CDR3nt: TGTGCCAGCAGAACAGGGAGCGGCAGCTCCTACGAGCAGTACTTC; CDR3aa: CASRTGSGSSYEQYF
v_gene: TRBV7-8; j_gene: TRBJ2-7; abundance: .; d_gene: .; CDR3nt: TGTGCCAGCAGCTTAAGCGGCAGCTCCTACGAGCAGTACTTC; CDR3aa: CASSLSGSSYEQYF
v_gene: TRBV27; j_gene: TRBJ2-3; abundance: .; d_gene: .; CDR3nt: TGTGCCAGCAGTTTATCGCGGAGCACAGATACGCAGTATTTT; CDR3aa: CASSLSRSTDTQYF
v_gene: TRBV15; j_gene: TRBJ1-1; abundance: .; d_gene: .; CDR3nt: TGTGCCACCGAAGAGGTCGGGAACACTGAAGCTTTCTTT; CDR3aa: CATEEVGNTEAFF
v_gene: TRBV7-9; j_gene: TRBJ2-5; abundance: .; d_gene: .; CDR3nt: TGTGCCAGCAGCATCTTACAAGAGACCCAGTACTTC; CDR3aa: CASSILQETQYF
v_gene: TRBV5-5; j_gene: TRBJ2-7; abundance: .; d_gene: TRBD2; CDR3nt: TGTGCCAGCAGCTTGGGGCTAGCGGGGGTATTTGACGAGCAGTACTTC; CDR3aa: CASSLGLAGVFDEQYF
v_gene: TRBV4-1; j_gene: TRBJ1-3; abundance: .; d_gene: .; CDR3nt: TGCGCCAGCAGCCAAGACGCAGGGACAACTGGAAACACCATATATTTT; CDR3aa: CASSQDAGTTGNTIYF
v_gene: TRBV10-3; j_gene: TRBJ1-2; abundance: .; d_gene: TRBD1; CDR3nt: TGTGCCATCAGTGACCTCTCCGGGACAGTAAACTATGGCTACACCTTC; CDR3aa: CAISDLSGTVNYGYTF
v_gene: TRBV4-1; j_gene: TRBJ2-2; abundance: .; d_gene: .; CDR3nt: TGCGCCCGCAGCCGCCCGGGACTGGGGGTCGGGGAGCTGTTTTTT; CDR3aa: CARSRPGLGVGELFF
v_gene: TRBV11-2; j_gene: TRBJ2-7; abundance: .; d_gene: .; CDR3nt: TGTGCCAGCAGCTTGCGTCCTTACGAGCAGTACTTC; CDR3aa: CASSLRPYEQYF
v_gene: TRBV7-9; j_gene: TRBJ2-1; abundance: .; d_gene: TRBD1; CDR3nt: TGTGCCAGCAGCCCCGGACAGGGGGCTGACAATGAGCAGTTCTTC; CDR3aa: CASSPGQGADNEQFF
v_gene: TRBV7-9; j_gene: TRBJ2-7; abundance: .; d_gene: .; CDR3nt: TGTGCCAGCAGCCCACGGGAGCAGTACTTC; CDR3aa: CASSPREQYF
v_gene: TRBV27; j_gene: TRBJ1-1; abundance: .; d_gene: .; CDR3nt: TGTGCCAGCACCACAGGGCCAGGGACTGAAGCTTTCTTT; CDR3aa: CASTTGPGTEAFF
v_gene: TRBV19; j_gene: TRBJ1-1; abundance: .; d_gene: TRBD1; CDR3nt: TGTGCCAGTAGTGTCCCGGGACAGGGGGGATCACGAGCTTTCTTT; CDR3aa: CASSVPGQGGSRAFF
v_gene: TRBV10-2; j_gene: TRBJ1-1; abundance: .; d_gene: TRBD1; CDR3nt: TGCGCCAGCGGGGACAGGGGACTTGGGACTGAAGCTTTCTTT; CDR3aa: CASGDRGLGTEAFF
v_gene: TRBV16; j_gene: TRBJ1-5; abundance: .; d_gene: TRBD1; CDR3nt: TGTGCCAGCAGCTGGACAGGGTCTATGGTTGATAGCAATCAGCCCCAGCATTTT; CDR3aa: CASSWTGSMVDSNQPQHF
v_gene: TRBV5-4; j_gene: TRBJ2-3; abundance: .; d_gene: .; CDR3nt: TGTGCCAGCAGGGAATTAGGGGGGGGTCAAGATACGCAGTATTTT; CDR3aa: CASRELGGGQDTQYF
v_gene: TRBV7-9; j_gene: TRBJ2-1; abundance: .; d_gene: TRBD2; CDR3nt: TGTGCCAGCAGCTCGGGACTAGCCCACCCCAGCTCCTACAATGAGCAGTTCTTC; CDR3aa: CASSSGLAHPSSYNEQFF
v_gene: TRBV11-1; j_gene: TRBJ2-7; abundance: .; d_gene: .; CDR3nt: TGTGCCAGCAGCTCCCAGGGTTACGAGCAGTACTTC; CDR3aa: CASSSQGYEQYF
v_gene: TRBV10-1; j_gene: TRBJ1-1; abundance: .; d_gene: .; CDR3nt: TGCGCCAGCAGTGAGTTAAAGGGGCAGGGAAAGAACACTGAAGCTTTCTTT; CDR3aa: CASSELKGQGKNTEAFF
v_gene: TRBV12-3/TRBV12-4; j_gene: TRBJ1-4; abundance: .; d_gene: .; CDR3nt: TGTGCCAGCAGTTTGTCCGGGGGTGAAAAACTGTTTTTT; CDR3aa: CASSLSGGEKLFF
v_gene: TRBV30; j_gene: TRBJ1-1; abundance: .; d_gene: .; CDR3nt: TGTGCCTGGAGTGTGTGGACTTTAAACACTGAAGCTTTCTTT; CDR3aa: CAWSVWTLNTEAFF
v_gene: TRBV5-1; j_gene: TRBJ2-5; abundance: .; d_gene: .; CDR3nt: TGCGCCAGCAGCTTGGGGGCGACGGGGGAGACCCAGTACTTC; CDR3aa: CASSLGATGETQYF
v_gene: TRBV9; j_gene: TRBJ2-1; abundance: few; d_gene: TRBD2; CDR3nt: TGTGCCAGCAGCGCGACTAGCAGGAATGAGCAGTTCTTC; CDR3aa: CASSATSRNEQFF
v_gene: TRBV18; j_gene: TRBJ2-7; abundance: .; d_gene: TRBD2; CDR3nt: TGTGCCAGCTCAGCAACTAGCGGGAGGGCCTCCTACGAGCAGTACTTC; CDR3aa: CASSATSGRASYEQYF